This TCR beta chain derives from a study of CD8+ T cells in alopecia areata. Study at large: The drug, oral tofacitinib, was given to treated patients at 5 to 10 mg twice daily. Tofacitinib therapy took 6 to 18 months; 6 months off drug came after.

The study's findings and limits: Baseline CD8+ expansion's link to response remains uncertain, as there was one nonresponder. Higher clonality was seen in lesional scalp than in normal scalp, especially in alopecia totalis/universalis.

cDNA reverse transcribed from extracted RNA served as the sequencing template. Sequencing used immunoSEQ multiplex PCR; TCRdb keeps in-frame clones, though not all of them. The sample carries about 140,000 clones, more than 85% recorded once. In its sample, this clone was seen once. The antigen remains unidentified. With 3 bases removed from V and 6 bases from J, the gap between germline ends came to 10 bases. From germline, CDR1 is SGDLS and CDR2 YYNGEE. The CDR3 is 13 residues long. Treatment here: oral pan-JAK inhibitor, 5-10 mg twice daily. This sequence was found in a human donor with alopecia areata. Here the sequenced sample was CD8+ T cells sorted from blood, taken at week 4, from a patient treated with tofacitinib. The chain uses TRBV9 and TRBJ2-1; TRBD2 might be the D (5 bases). CDR3 DNA sequence: TGTGCCAGCAGCGCCCGACTATCCAATGAGCAGTTCTTC. This encodes CASSARLSNEQFF.